This T cell receptor (beta chain) was observed in a study of B cell selection in AIRE deficiency. The table lists this clone with a count of one. The antigen is unknown. General observations from the study: Of over 3,000 shared Treg TCRbeta sequences, under 40% were healthy-donor-only and about 9.6% patient-only.

Sorting defined conventional CD4 T cells as CD4+CD127+. The CDR3 has 16 amino acids. The germline gives CDR1 SGHTA, CDR2 FQGNSA. The V segment lost 4 bases and the J segment 3 bases; nucleotides outside the gene matches: 5. Original data processing: Patients' conventional T cells yielded some 9.9x10^4 distinct TCRbeta sequences; donors' approximately 1.3x10^5. Profiling relied on immunoSEQ multiplex PCR, and the TCRdb table lists in-frame clones only, not all of them. V and J calls and clone size come straight from that table; D and trimming were deduced from the DNA. The sample has tens of thousands of clones, roughly 97% seen once.

The TCR was taken from a human donor in good health. Source material: CD4+CD127+ conventional T cells sorted from PBMCs. The chain uses TRBV7-2 and TRBJ2-3; 12 positions match TRBD1. CDR3 loop: CASSWGTGGRTDTQYF. DNA for the CDR3: TGTGCCAGCAGCTGGGGGACAGGGGGCCGAACAGATACGCAGTATTTT.